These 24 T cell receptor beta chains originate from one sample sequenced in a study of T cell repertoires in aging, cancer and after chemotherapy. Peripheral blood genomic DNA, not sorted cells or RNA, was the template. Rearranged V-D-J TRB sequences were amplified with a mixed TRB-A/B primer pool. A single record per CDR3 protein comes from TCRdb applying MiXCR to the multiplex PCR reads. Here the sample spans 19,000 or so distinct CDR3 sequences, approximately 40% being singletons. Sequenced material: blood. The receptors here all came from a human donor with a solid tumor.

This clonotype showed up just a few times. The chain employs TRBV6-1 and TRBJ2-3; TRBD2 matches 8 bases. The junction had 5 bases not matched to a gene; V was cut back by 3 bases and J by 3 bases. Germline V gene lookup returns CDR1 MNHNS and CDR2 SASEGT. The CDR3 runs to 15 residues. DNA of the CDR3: TGTGCCAGCAGTGAGTGGCGGGGGGAGACAGATACGCAGTATTTT. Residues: CASSEWRGETDTQYF.

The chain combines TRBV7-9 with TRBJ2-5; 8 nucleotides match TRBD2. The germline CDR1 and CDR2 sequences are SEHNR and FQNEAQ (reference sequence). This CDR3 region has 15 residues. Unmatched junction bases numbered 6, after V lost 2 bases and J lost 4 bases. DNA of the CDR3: TGTGCCAGCAGCTTAAGCGGGGGTTTATTAGAGACCCAGTACTTC. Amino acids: CASSLSGGLLETQYF.

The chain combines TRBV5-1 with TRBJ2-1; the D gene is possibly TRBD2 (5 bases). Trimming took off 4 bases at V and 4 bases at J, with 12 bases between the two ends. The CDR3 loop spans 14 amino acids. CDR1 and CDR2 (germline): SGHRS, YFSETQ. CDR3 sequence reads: CASSLRRGYNEQFF. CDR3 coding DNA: TGCGCCAGCAGCCTCCGGAGAGGGTACAATGAGCAGTTCTTC. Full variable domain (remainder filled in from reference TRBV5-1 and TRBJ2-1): KAGVTQTPRYLIKTRGQQVTLSCSPISGHRSVSWYQQTPGQGLQFLFEYFSETQRNKGNFPGRFSGRQFSNSRSEMNVSTLELGDSALYLCASSLRRGYNEQFFGPGTRLTVL.

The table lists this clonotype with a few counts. CDR3 residues: CSSFRDYGYTF. CDR3 in DNA: TGCAGCTCTTTTAGGGACTATGGCTACACCTTC. The rearrangement uses TRBV29-1 and TRBJ1-2; D gene unclear. The CDR3 is 11 amino acids. CDR1 and CDR2 from the germline V gene are SQVTM and ANQGSEA. Trimming pared 8 bases from V and 3 bases from J, leaving 10 bases between.

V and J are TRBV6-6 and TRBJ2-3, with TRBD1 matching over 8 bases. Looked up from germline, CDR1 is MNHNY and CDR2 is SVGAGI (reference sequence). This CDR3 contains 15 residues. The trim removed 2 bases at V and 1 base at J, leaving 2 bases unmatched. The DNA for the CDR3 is TGTGCCAGCAGTTACCAGGGGGCACGCACAGATACGCAGTATTTT. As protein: CASSYQGARTDTQYF.

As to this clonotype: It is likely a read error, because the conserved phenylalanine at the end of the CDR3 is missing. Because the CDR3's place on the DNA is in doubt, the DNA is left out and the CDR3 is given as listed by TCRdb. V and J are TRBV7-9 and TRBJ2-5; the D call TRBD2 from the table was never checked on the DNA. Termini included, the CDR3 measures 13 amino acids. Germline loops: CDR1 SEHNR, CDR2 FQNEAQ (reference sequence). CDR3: CASSPNARSPLDS.

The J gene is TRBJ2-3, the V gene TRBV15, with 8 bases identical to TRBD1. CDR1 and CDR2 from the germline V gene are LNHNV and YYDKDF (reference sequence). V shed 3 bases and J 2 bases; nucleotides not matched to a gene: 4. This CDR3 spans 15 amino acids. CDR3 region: CATSSGQGNTDTQYF. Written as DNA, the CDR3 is TGTGCCACCAGCAGTGGACAGGGAAACACAGATACGCAGTATTTT.

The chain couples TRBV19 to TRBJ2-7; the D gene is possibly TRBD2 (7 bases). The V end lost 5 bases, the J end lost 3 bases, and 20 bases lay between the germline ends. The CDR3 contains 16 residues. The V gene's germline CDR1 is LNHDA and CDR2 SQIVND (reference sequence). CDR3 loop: CASSGRWGGAVYEQYF. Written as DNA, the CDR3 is TGTGCCAGTAGTGGCCGTTGGGGGGGCGCGGTCTACGAGCAGTACTTC.

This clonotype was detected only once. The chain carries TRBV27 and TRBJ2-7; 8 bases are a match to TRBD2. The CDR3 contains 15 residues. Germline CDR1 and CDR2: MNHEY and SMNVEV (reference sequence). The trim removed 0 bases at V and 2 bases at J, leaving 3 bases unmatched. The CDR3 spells CASSLSGGGTYEQYF. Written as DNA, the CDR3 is TGTGCCAGCAGTTTATCGGGCGGGGGGACCTACGAGCAGTACTTC.

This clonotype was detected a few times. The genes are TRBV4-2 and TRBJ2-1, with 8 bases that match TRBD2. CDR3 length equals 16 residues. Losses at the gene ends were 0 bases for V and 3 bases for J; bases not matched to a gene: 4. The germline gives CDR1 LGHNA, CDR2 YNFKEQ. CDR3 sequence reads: CASSQDMSGSYNEQFF. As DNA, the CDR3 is TGTGCCAGCAGCCAAGATATGAGCGGGAGCTACAATGAGCAGTTCTTC.

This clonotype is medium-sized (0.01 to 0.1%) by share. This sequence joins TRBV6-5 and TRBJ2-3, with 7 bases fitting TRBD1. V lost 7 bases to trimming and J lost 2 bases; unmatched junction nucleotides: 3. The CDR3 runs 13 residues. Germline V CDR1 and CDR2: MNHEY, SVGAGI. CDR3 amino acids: CASKDRATDTQYF. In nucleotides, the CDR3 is TGTGCCAGCAAAGACAGGGCCACAGATACGCAGTATTTT.

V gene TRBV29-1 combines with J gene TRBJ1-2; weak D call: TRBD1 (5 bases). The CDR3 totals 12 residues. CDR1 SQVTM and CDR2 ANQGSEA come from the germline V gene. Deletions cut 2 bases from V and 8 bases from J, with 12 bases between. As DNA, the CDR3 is TGCAGCGTTGAACCAGGGACGAAGGGCTACACCTTC. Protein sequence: CSVEPGTKGYTF.

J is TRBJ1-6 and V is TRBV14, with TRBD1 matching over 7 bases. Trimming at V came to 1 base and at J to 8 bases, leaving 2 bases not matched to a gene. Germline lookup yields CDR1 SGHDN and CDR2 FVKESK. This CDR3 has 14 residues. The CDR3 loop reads CASSQATGYSPLHF. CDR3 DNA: TGTGCCAGCAGCCAAGCGACAGGGTATTCACCCCTCCACTTT.

For the CDR3, the DNA is TGTGCCAGCTTGAGCCTAGCTACAGATACGCAGTATTTT. Its protein product is CASLSLATDTQYF. This chain links TRBV6-1 with TRBJ2-3; tentative D call: TRBD2 (5 bases). The CDR3 runs 13 residues. Germline lookup yields CDR1 MNHNS and CDR2 SASEGT. Deletions cut 8 bases from V and 3 bases from J, with 12 bases between.

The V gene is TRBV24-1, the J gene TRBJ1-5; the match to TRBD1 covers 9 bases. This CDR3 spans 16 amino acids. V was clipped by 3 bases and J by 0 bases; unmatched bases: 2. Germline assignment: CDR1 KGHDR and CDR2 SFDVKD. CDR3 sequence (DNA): TGTGCCACCAGTGATGTGACAGGGGGTAGCAATCAGCCCCAGCATTTT. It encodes CATSDVTGGSNQPQHF.

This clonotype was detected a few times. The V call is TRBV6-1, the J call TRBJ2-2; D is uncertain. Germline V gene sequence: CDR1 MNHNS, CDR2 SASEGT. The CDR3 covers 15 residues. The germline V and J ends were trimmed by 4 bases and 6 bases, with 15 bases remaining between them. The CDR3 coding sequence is TGTGCCAGCAGTGTGGGGTCCCTAGAGGCCGGGGAGCTGTTTTTT. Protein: CASSVGSLEAGELFF.

CDR3 nucleotides: TGTGCCAGCAGGAAAGGGAACACTGAAGCTTTCTTT. Its protein is CASRKGNTEAFF. V and J are TRBV6-1 and TRBJ1-1; D is undetermined. The CDR3 totals 12 residues. V gave up 6 bases and J gave up 1 base, with 6 bases separating them. Germline V CDR1 and CDR2: MNHNS, SASEGT.

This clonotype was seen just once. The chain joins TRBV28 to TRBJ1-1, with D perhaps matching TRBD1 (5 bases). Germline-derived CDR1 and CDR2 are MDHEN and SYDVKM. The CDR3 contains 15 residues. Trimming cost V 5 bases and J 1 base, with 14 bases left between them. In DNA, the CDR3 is TGTGCCAGCAGTCCGTTGGGAGGGGCGAACACTGAAGCTTTCTTT. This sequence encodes CASSPLGGANTEAFF.

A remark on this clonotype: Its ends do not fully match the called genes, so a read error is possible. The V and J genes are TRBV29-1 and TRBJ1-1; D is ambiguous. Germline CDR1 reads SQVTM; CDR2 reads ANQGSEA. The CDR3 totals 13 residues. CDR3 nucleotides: TGCAGCGTTGATACAGCAATGAACACTAAAGCTTTCTTT. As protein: CSVDTAMNTKAFF.

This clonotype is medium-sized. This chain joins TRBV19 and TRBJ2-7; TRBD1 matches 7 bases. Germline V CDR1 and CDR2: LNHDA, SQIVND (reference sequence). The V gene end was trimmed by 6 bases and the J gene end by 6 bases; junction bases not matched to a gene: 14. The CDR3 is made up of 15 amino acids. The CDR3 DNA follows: TGTGCCAGTAGGCCGCAGGGACAGTTCCGGTCCGAGCAGTACTTC. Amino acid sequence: CASRPQGQFRSEQYF.

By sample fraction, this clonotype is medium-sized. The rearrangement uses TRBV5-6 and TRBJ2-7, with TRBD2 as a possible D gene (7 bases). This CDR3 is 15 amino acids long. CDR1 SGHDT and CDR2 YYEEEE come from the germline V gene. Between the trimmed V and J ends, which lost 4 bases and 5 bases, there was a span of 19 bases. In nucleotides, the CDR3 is TGTGCCAGCAGCCACGTTGGGGGGGGCCAAAACGAGCAGTACTTC. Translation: CASSHVGGGQNEQYF.

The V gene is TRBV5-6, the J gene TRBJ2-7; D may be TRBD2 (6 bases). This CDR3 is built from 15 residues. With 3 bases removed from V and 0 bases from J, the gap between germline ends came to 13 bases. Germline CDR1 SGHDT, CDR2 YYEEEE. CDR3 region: CASSWGLTHSYEQYF. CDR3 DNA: TGTGCCAGCAGCTGGGGACTTACTCACTCCTACGAGCAGTACTTC.

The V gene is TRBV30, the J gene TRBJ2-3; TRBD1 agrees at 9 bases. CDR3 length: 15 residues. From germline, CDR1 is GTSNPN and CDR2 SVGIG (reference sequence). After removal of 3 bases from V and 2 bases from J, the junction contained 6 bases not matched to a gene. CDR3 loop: CAWSPGTGITDTQYF. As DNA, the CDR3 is TGTGCCTGGAGCCCCGGGACAGGGATCACAGATACGCAGTATTTT.

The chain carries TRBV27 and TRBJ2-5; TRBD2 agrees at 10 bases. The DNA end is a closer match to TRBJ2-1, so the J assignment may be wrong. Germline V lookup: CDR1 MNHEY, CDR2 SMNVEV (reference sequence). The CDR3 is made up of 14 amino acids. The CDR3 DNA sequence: TGTGCCAGCAGTTTGAGCGGGAGGGCGAGGAAGCAGTTCTTC. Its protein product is CASSLSGRARKQFF.